These 27 T cell receptor beta chains came from one sample sequenced in a study of T cell clones after liver transplantation. Assay: immunoSEQ multiplex PCR; the TCRdb copy retains only in-frame clones and omits some. Among some 45,000 clones listed, more than 70% were seen once. The material sequenced was CD4+ T cells from blood, taken 24 months after liver transplant. These receptors all stem from a human patient who received a liver transplant. Some T cells may be graft donor cells.

The rearrangement links TRBV19 to TRBJ1-1; D call uncertain. Germline-derived CDR1 and CDR2 are LNHDA and SQIVND (reference sequence). This CDR3 comprises 14 residues. V was cut by 9 bases and J by 4 bases, with 18 bases left in between. For the CDR3, the DNA is TGTGCCAGCACCCTGGGAGGCGGGAGCACTGAAGCTTTCTTT. This sequence encodes CASTLGGGSTEAFF. Full variable domain (remainder filled in from reference TRBV19 and TRBJ1-1): DGGITQSPKYLFRKEGQNVTLSCEQNLNHDAMYWYRQDPGQGLRLIYYSQIVNDFQKGDIAEGYSVSREKKESFPLTVTSAQKNPTAFYLCASTLGGGSTEAFFGQGTRLTVV.

This rearrangement joins TRBV6-1 to TRBJ1-3, with D tentatively TRBD1 (6 bases). Germline V gene lookup returns CDR1 MNHNS and CDR2 SASEGT. V was trimmed by 7 bases and J by 2 bases, leaving 12 bases between them. This CDR3 contains 14 residues. In DNA, the CDR3 is TGTGCCAGCAACCGAGGACAGACTGGAAACACCATATATTTT. This translates into CASNRGQTGNTIYF.

The rearrangement joins TRBV9 to TRBJ1-3; D might be TRBD1 (6 bases). Trimming shortened V by 4 bases and J by 4 bases, and 12 bases separated the two germline ends. Germline V gene sequence: CDR1 SGDLS, CDR2 YYNGEE. The CDR3 sequence is 14 residues long. The DNA of the CDR3 is TGTGCCAGCAGCTTAAGGACAGCCGGAAACACCATATATTTT. Protein product: CASSLRTAGNTIYF.

The chain uses TRBV30 and TRBJ2-1; no reliable D call. Germline V gives CDR1 GTSNPN, CDR2 SVGIG (reference sequence). The CDR3 has 12 residues. With 2 bases removed from V and 7 bases from J, the gap between germline ends came to 9 bases. The CDR3 sequence: CAWSPQINEQFF. The DNA of the CDR3 is TGTGCCTGGAGTCCACAGATTAATGAGCAGTTCTTC.

The V call is TRBV25-1, the J call TRBJ2-7; TRBD1 aligns across 9 bases. CDR1 and CDR2 (germline): MGHDK, SYGVNS. The CDR3 is 14 amino acids. Unmatched junction bases numbered 4, after V lost 2 bases and J lost 5 bases. CDR3 bases: TGTGCCAGCAGTGAAGGGACAGGGCCCCACGAGCAGTACTTC. Protein product: CASSEGTGPHEQYF.

This chain uses TRBV19 with TRBJ2-3; a possible D gene is TRBD1 (6 bases). Germline-derived CDR1 and CDR2 are LNHDA and SQIVND (reference sequence). V lost 5 bases and J lost 5, with 14 bases in between. This CDR3 has 14 amino acids. The DNA of the CDR3 is TGTGCCAGTAGTGTAGGGGGAAAGGGAGATACGCAGTATTTT. This encodes CASSVGGKGDTQYF.

The count of this clone is one. The chain combines TRBV23-1 with TRBJ2-7; D not certain. TRBV23-1 carries the ORF label, with uncertain function. Trimming removed 3 bases at V and 0 bases at J, with 24 bases between. The CDR3 extends over 19 amino acids. CDR3 sequence (DNA): TGCGCCAGCAGTCATAAGGTCCTTAAACCCAGGAAGAGCTCCTACGAGCAGTACTTC. Translating it yields CASSHKVLKPRKSSYEQYF.

V and J are TRBV6-1 and TRBJ2-3; TRBD2 matches at 10 bases. J was trimmed by 4 bases and V by 6 bases; bases with no gene match: 7. From germline, CDR1 is MNHNS and CDR2 SASEGT. The CDR3 has 15 amino acids. Here the CDR3 DNA reads TGTGCCAGCAGGTACCTAGCGGGAGTATCAGATACGCAGTATTTT. Residues: CASRYLAGVSDTQYF.

V usage is TRBV28 and J usage is TRBJ2-2, with a tentative D call TRBD2 (7 bases). Germline CDR1 is MDHEN and CDR2 is SYDVKM. This CDR3 spans 13 amino acids. Trimming took off 8 bases at V and 4 bases at J, with 11 bases between the two ends. The CDR3 bases are TGTGCCAGCCGGGGGGCCGGCACCGGGGAGCTGTTTTTT. Translating gives CASRGAGTGELFF.

The chain recombines TRBV19 with TRBJ2-5, with D perhaps matching TRBD2 (6 bases). Germline CDR1 is LNHDA and CDR2 is SQIVND (reference sequence). Trimming stripped 3 bases from V and 1 base from J, with 12 bases between. The CDR3 contains 15 residues. DNA of the CDR3: TGTGCCAGTAGTATGGTTAGCGGACCCCAAGAGACCCAGTACTTC. As protein: CASSMVSGPQETQYF.

The genes are TRBV11-2 and TRBJ1-1; D may be TRBD1 (6 bases). CDR1 is SGHAT and CDR2 is FQNNGV in the germline V gene. The CDR3 is made up of 15 amino acids. V dropped 4 bases and J dropped 4 bases, with 16 bases sitting between them. The CDR3 DNA is TGTGCCAGCAGCTCCACAGGGCGCGGGATCACTGAAGCTTTCTTT. The encoded protein is CASSSTGRGITEAFF.

The V gene is TRBV18, the J gene TRBJ1-5; D remains ambiguous. This CDR3 region has 15 residues. V shed 2 bases and J shed 0 bases, with 8 bases lying between them. From germline, CDR1 is KGHSH and CDR2 LQKENI. This chain's CDR3 is CASSPAGNSNQPQHF. In nucleotides, the CDR3 is TGTGCCAGCTCACCAGCCGGAAATAGCAATCAGCCCCAGCATTTT.

The chain uses TRBV7-8 and TRBJ2-1, with 7 bases lining up with TRBD2. Germline lookup yields CDR1 SGHVS and CDR2 FQNEAQ. V shed 6 bases, J shed 12 bases, and the junction held 23 bases outside the gene matches. The CDR3 length is 17 residues. CDR3 DNA sequence: TGTGCCAGCAGTCCAGTGGGGAAATTCGCCCGTGCGGGGGTGCAGTTCTTC. Its translation is CASSPVGKFARAGVQFF.

The rearrangement joins TRBV7-3 to TRBJ1-1, with D possibly TRBD1 on 6 matching bases. Germline loops: CDR1 SGHTA, CDR2 FQGTGA. V lost 2 bases and J 0 bases, leaving 10 bases between the germline ends. This CDR3 spans 15 amino acids. DNA for the CDR3: TGTGCCAGCAGCTTAGAAAGGGGGGTGAACACTGAAGCTTTCTTT. As protein: CASSLERGVNTEAFF.

The J gene is TRBJ2-5, the V gene TRBV19; TRBD2 agrees at 13 bases. This CDR3 comprises 17 residues. Germline loops: CDR1 LNHDA, CDR2 SQIVND (reference sequence). The V and J ends lost 4 bases and 3 bases, in that order; junction bases with no gene match: 8. The CDR3 DNA reads TGTGCCAGTAGTACCATACGGACTAGCGGGGGTAAAGAGACCCAGTACTTC. Its translation is CASSTIRTSGGKETQYF.

The chain recombines TRBV5-6 with TRBJ2-5; 11 bases are shared with TRBD1. The CDR3 length is 15 residues. The germline gives CDR1 SGHDT, CDR2 YYEEEE. V shed 3 bases, J shed 5 bases, and the junction held 6 bases outside the gene matches. The CDR3 bases are TGTGCCAGCAGCTCAGGACAGGGGGCGCATGAGACCCAGTACTTC. Translating gives CASSSGQGAHETQYF.

The genes are TRBV29-1 and TRBJ1-1; D call uncertain. Germline CDR1 and CDR2: SQVTM and ANQGSEA. The CDR3 sequence is 14 residues long. Trimming cost V 7 bases and J 8 bases, with 23 bases left between them. The CDR3: CSAKFGGQQSEAFF. For the CDR3, the DNA is TGCAGCGCCAAATTCGGAGGCCAGCAGAGCGAAGCTTTCTTT.

The genes are TRBV4-2 and TRBJ1-5; possibly TRBD1 for D (6 bases). Germline V lookup: CDR1 LGHNA, CDR2 YNFKEQ. The germline V and J ends were trimmed by 0 bases and 3 bases, with 12 bases remaining between them. The CDR3 is made up of 16 amino acids. The CDR3 coding sequence is TGTGCCAGCAGCCAAGAACTCAGGGGTTTCAATCAGCCCCAGCATTTT. Translated, it gives CASSQELRGFNQPQHF.

This chain connects TRBV19 to TRBJ2-3, with 8 bases that match TRBD2. Unmatched junction bases numbered 10, after V lost 6 bases and J lost 5 bases. CDR1 is LNHDA, CDR2 SQIVND, per germline (reference sequence). This CDR3 is built from 15 residues. CDR3 residues: CASRPSGGGRDTQYF. In DNA, the CDR3 is TGTGCCAGTAGACCTTCCGGCGGGGGGCGAGATACGCAGTATTTT. The full variable domain, its missing parts supplied by reference TRBV19 and TRBJ2-3, is DGGITQSPKYLFRKEGQNVTLSCEQNLNHDAMYWYRQDPGQGLRLIYYSQIVNDFQKGDIAEGYSVSREKKESFPLTVTSAQKNPTAFYLCASRPSGGGRDTQYFGPGTRLTVL.

The gene calls are TRBV6-5 and TRBJ2-7; D possibly matches TRBD1 or TRBD2 (5 bases each). CDR1 MNHEY and CDR2 SVGAGI come from the germline V gene. V was pared by 7 bases and J by 3 bases, with 19 bases between. CDR3 length equals 15 residues. Written as DNA, the CDR3 is TGTGCCAGCAATGGGTTAGAGGGGTTGGTCTACGAGCAGTACTTC. Amino acid sequence: CASNGLEGLVYEQYF.

The J gene is TRBJ2-7, the V gene TRBV7-2, with D possibly being TRBD1 or TRBD2 (5 bases each). This CDR3 has 14 residues. The germline V gene encodes CDR1 SGHTA and CDR2 FQGNSA. The V and J ends lost 1 base and 2 bases respectively, with 9 bases between them. The CDR3, as DNA: TGTGCCAGCAGCTTAGGGGGGACGGCCTACGAGCAGTACTTC. Its translation: CASSLGGTAYEQYF.

The CDR3 DNA reads TGTGCCAGCAGCTTAACCGGACAGTCCTACACCGGGGAGCTGTTTTTT. Encoded protein: CASSLTGQSYTGELFF. V gene TRBV7-3 combines with J gene TRBJ2-2, with TRBD1 as a possible D gene (6 bases). CDR3 length: 16 amino acids. Germline CDR1 SGHTA, CDR2 FQGTGA. V dropped 0 bases and J dropped 3 bases, with 11 bases sitting between them.

The V and J genes are TRBV2 and TRBJ1-5; unclear D gene. Germline CDR1 SNHLY, CDR2 FYNNEI. There are 15 residues in the CDR3. V shed 6 bases and J shed 1 base, with 13 bases lying between them. The CDR3 is CASRGMDLSNQPQHF. The CDR3 nucleotides are TGTGCCAGCAGGGGTATGGACTTAAGCAATCAGCCCCAGCATTTT.

This clone was counted a few times. The chain has TRBV27 and TRBJ2-1; the D gene is possibly TRBD1 (6 bases). Germline V gene data show CDR1 as MNHEY and CDR2 as SMNVEV (reference sequence). This CDR3 has 13 amino acids. V lost 2 bases and J 10 bases, leaving 12 bases between the germline ends. CDR3 residues: CASSLTTGSEQFF. In DNA, the CDR3 is TGTGCCAGCAGTTTAACTACAGGGAGCGAGCAGTTCTTC.

This clone was detected only once. The chain employs TRBV18 and TRBJ1-1, with a possible D match to TRBD1 (5 bases). CDR3 length: 17 residues. Per the germline V gene, CDR1 is KGHSH and CDR2 is LQKENI. V was cut by 2 bases and J by 0 bases, with 16 bases left in between. In DNA, the CDR3 is TGTGCCAGCTCACCAAGGCAGGGCCATCGGATGAACACTGAAGCTTTCTTT. Its protein product is CASSPRQGHRMNTEAFF.

CDR3 bases: TGTGCCATCAGTGACGTTACCGGGACCCAAGGGTACAATGAGCAGTTCTTC. Its translation: CAISDVTGTQGYNEQFF. The V gene is TRBV10-3, the J gene TRBJ2-1; D may correspond to TRBD1 or TRBD2 (5 bases each). Germline V lookup: CDR1 ENHRY, CDR2 SYGVKD. The germline V and J ends were trimmed by 3 bases and 4 bases, with 19 bases remaining between them. The CDR3 runs to 17 residues.

The chain links TRBV11-1 to TRBJ1-1; D gene unclear. The CDR3 loop spans 13 amino acids. V gave up 5 bases and J gave up 1 base, with 8 bases separating them. Germline V gives CDR1 SGHAT, CDR2 FQDESV (reference sequence). The CDR3 here is CASSPAGNTEAFF. The CDR3, as DNA: TGTGCCAGCAGCCCTGCGGGGAACACTGAAGCTTTCTTT.